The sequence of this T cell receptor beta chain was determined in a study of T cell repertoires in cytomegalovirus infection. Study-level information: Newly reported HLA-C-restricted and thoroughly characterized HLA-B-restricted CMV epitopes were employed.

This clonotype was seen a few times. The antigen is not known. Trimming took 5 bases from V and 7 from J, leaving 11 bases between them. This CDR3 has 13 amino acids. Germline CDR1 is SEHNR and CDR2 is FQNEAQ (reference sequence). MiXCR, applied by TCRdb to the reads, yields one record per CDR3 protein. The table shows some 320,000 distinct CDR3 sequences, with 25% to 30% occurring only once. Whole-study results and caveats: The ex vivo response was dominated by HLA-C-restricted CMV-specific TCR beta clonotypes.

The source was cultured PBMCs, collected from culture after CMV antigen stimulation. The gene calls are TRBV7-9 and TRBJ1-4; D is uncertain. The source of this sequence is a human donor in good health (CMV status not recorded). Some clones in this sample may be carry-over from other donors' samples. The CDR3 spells CASSPPDGEKLFF. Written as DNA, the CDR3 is TGTGCCAGCAGCCCCCCCGACGGTGAAAAACTGTTTTTT.